The next 30 T cell receptor beta chains were all read from a single sample in a study of human T cells and chemical hapten exposure (dated by TCRdb to about 2021). In light of the paper, this sample's time point label describes: patch test 2, 6 weeks after DPC sensitization. The sample's treatment or condition label, decoded: therapeutic diphenylcyclopropenone sensitization with weekly scalp DPC. Library generation was performed with RACE. The instrument was a NextSeq 500. Using fastp trimming at Q25 and MiXCR clonotype assembly, TCRdb reanalyzed the public sequencing data and kept in-frame beta chains. Each CDR3 protein appears once, grouped with its most common genes and DNA. The sample profile shows about 41,000 distinct CDR3 sequences; approximately 3.4% of them were found once. In total, the top ten clones hold less than 8.5% of the sample. The source was whole blood, collected in connection with sensitization to the hapten diphenylcyclopropenone (DPC). Source of these receptors: a man aged 35 to 55 with alopecia areata. Some clones in this sample may be carry-over from other donors' samples.

This clonotype has at least ten counts. J is TRBJ1-6 and V is TRBV7-2; D is perhaps TRBD1 (5 bases). The ends were cut back, 0 bases at V and 9 bases at J, with 12 bases in the middle. This CDR3 comprises 15 residues. Germline CDR1 SGHTA, CDR2 FQGNSA. The CDR3 DNA follows: TGTGCCAGCAGCTTAGCTAACTCAGGGACTTCACCCCTCCACTTT. Translation gives CASSLANSGTSPLHF.

This clonotype was found many times. The chain recombines TRBV6-1 with TRBJ1-5; 10 bases are a match to TRBD1. V shed 7 bases, J shed 7 bases, and the junction held 7 bases outside the gene matches. Germline CDR1 MNHNS, CDR2 SASEGT. The CDR3 loop spans 14 amino acids. The CDR3 bases are TGTGCCAGCATTGAGACAGGGGGCGGCCAGCCCCAGCATTTT. It yields the protein CASIETGGGQPQHF.

This chain joins TRBV20-1 and TRBJ2-7; D gene unclear. The CDR3 length is 15 residues. CDR1 is DFQATT, CDR2 SNEGSKA, per germline (reference sequence). Trimming left V 6 bases short and J 0 bases short, with 18 bases between. CDR3 in amino acids: CSALSQTLSSYEQYF. CDR3 nucleotides: TGCAGTGCCCTATCCCAAACCCTGAGCTCCTACGAGCAGTACTTC.

This clonotype has a count of ten or more. This chain uses TRBV5-1 with TRBJ1-5; 11 nucleotides match TRBD1. Germline V CDR1 and CDR2: SGHRS, YFSETQ. The junction had 4 bases not matched to a gene; V was cut back by 4 bases and J by 4 bases. The CDR3 covers 15 residues. This CDR3 is CASSRGQGGNQPQHF. The CDR3 coding sequence is TGCGCCAGCAGCCGGGGACAGGGGGGGAATCAGCCCCAGCATTTT. Full variable domain (rest looked up from reference TRBV5-1 and TRBJ1-5): KAGVTQTPRYLIKTRGQQVTLSCSPISGHRSVSWYQQTPGQGLQFLFEYFSETQRNKGNFPGRFSGRQFSNSRSEMNVSTLELGDSALYLCASSRGQGGNQPQHFGDGTRLSIL.

This clonotype was recorded many times. The V and J genes are TRBV7-9 and TRBJ1-1; D is perhaps TRBD1 (6 bases). CDR3 length: 13 amino acids. CDR1 SEHNR and CDR2 FQNEAQ come from the germline V gene (reference sequence). Trimming stripped 4 bases from V and 5 bases from J, with 11 bases between. DNA of the CDR3: TGTGCCAGCAGCTCGCGGGGGACAACTGAAGCTTTCTTT. Amino acid sequence: CASSSRGTTEAFF.

This clonotype was observed many times. The chain carries TRBV28 and TRBJ2-7, with TRBD2 as a possible D gene (5 bases). The V gene lost 10 bases and the J gene lost 8 bases, with 15 bases spanning the gap. Germline CDR1 MDHEN, CDR2 SYDVKM. The CDR3 length is 11 residues. In DNA, the CDR3 is TGTGCCATCCTATCTTTCGGGAAGCAGTACTTC. It codes for CAILSFGKQYF.

This clonotype has at least ten counts. The V and J genes are TRBV20-1 and TRBJ2-7; no reliable D call. Per germline, CDR1 DFQATT and CDR2 SNEGSKA (reference sequence). V was trimmed by 2 bases and J by 1 base, leaving 6 bases between them. The CDR3 extends over 12 amino acids. CDR3 bases: TGCAGTGCTAGACAGGAATCCTACGAGCAGTACTTC. Encoded protein: CSARQESYEQYF.

Ten or more counts support this clonotype. The chain recombines TRBV27 with TRBJ2-1; TRBD2 matches 10 bases. This CDR3 is built from 17 residues. V shed 3 bases, J shed 4 bases, and the junction held 9 bases outside the gene matches. Germline V gene lookup returns CDR1 MNHEY and CDR2 SMNVEV (reference sequence). As DNA, the CDR3 is TGTGCCAGCAGTTTGCATACTAGCGGGGTCCCTTACAATGAGCAGTTCTTC. Translation: CASSLHTSGVPYNEQFF.

This clonotype was counted many times. V gene TRBV7-2 combines with J gene TRBJ2-3; D gene uncertain. V gave up 2 bases and J gave up 0 bases, with 9 bases separating them. The CDR3 totals 15 residues. Looked up from germline, CDR1 is SGHTA and CDR2 is FQGNSA. The CDR3, as DNA: TGTGCCAGCAGCTTAATGCTGCGGAGCACAGATACGCAGTATTTT. Residues: CASSLMLRSTDTQYF.

This clonotype came up many times. The chain couples TRBV5-1 to TRBJ1-1; perhaps TRBD1 as D (5 bases). Per germline, CDR1 SGHRS and CDR2 YFSETQ. V was cut by 2 bases and J by 2 bases, with 10 bases left in between. CDR3 length: 14 amino acids. For the CDR3, the DNA is TGCGCCAGCAGCTTATCTGGGGGAAACACTGAAGCTTTCTTT. Its translation is CASSLSGGNTEAFF.

In its sample, this clonotype was seen many times. The chain employs TRBV20-1 and TRBJ2-3; 8 nucleotides match TRBD1. This CDR3 contains 16 residues. Losses at the gene ends were 4 bases for V and 5 bases for J; bases not matched to a gene: 14. The germline V gene encodes CDR1 DFQATT and CDR2 SNEGSKA (reference sequence). DNA of the CDR3: TGCAGTGCTAAGCAGATCAGGGGGCGCGCACAAGATACGCAGTATTTT. The encoded protein is CSAKQIRGRAQDTQYF.

In this sample, this clonotype turned up many times. This rearrangement joins TRBV7-2 to TRBJ2-1; TRBD1 matches 7 bases. The CDR3 is made up of 15 amino acids. Germline values: CDR1 SGHTA, CDR2 FQGNSA. V was clipped by 4 bases and J by 1 base; unmatched bases: 4. CDR3: CASSSQGYSYNEQFF. DNA of the CDR3: TGTGCCAGCAGCTCACAGGGGTATTCCTACAATGAGCAGTTCTTC. The full variable domain, completed using reference TRBV7-2 and TRBJ2-1, is GAGVSQSPSNKVTEKGKDVELRCDPISGHTALYWYRQSLGQGLEFLIYFQGNSAPDKSGLPSDRFSAERTGGSVSTLTIQRTQQEDSAVYLCASSSQGYSYNEQFFGPGTRLTVL.

The sample holds a few counts of this clonotype. J is TRBJ2-3 and V is TRBV20-1; TRBD2 matches 9 bases. Germline-derived CDR1 and CDR2 are DFQATT and SNEGSKA (reference sequence). The CDR3 covers 15 residues. The CDR3: CRGAARLAATDTQYF. Written as DNA, the CDR3 is TGCAGGGGAGCCGCAAGACTAGCGGCCACAGATACGCAGTATTTT.

Ten or more counts support this clonotype. The chain has TRBV11-2 and TRBJ2-2; 13 nucleotides line up with TRBD2. From germline, CDR1 is SGHAT and CDR2 FQNNGV. This CDR3 spans 17 amino acids. Trimming cost V 5 bases and J 5 bases; bases outside gene matches: 8. The CDR3 coding sequence is TGTGCCAGCAGCCGGAGACTAGCGGGAGGACGGACCGGGGAGCTGTTTTTT. It encodes CASSRRLAGGRTGELFF.

The CDR3 DNA sequence: TGTGCCAGCAGCCCCGGAGGAAGCTGGTACGAGCAGTACTTC. Translating it yields CASSPGGSWYEQYF. V gene TRBV5-6 combines with J gene TRBJ2-7; TRBD2 is a possible D gene (5 bases). With 4 bases removed from V and 4 bases from J, the gap between germline ends came to 15 bases. Per germline, CDR1 SGHDT and CDR2 YYEEEE. CDR3 length equals 14 residues.

This clonotype was counted at least ten times. This chain connects TRBV30 to TRBJ1-2, with TRBD1 identical over 8 bases. Per the germline V gene, CDR1 is GTSNPN and CDR2 is SVGIG (reference sequence). The CDR3 has 14 amino acids. V shed 4 bases, J shed 5 bases, and the junction held 9 bases outside the gene matches. The CDR3 is CAWTRQGSNYGYTF. The DNA of the CDR3 is TGTGCCTGGACCAGACAGGGGTCGAATTATGGCTACACCTTC.

This clonotype came up a few times. The CDR3 nucleotides are TGTGCCAGCAGCGTCAAAGGGGGTCACACTGAAGCTTTCTTT. Translated, it gives CASSVKGGHTEAFF. The chain employs TRBV7-6 and TRBJ1-1; tentative D call: TRBD1 (6 bases). V lost 5 bases and J lost 3, with 13 bases in between. The germline gives CDR1 SGHVS, CDR2 FNYEAQ. The CDR3 spans 14 residues.

This clonotype was counted at least ten times. This chain connects TRBV28 to TRBJ2-7; TRBD1 might be the D (5 bases). V lost 8 bases and J lost 2, with 10 bases in between. This CDR3 spans 12 amino acids. The germline gives CDR1 MDHEN, CDR2 SYDVKM. Here the CDR3 reads CASGVRAYEQYF. The CDR3 DNA reads TGTGCCAGCGGGGTCAGGGCCTACGAGCAGTACTTC.

In its sample, this clonotype was seen many times. The gene calls are TRBV5-5 and TRBJ2-2, with TRBD2 matching over 11 bases. The germline V gene encodes CDR1 SGHKS and CDR2 YYEKEE (reference sequence). V lost 9 bases and J lost 6; bases outside the gene matches: 7. This CDR3 is 14 amino acids long. The CDR3: CATSGGLAAGELFF. CDR3 DNA: TGTGCCACAAGCGGGGGACTAGCGGCCGGGGAGCTGTTTTTT.

There are many counts of this clonotype. This chain joins TRBV20-1 and TRBJ2-7, with 7 bases aligning to TRBD2. Trimming cost V 5 bases and J 6 bases; bases outside gene matches: 10. Germline V gene lookup returns CDR1 DFQATT and CDR2 SNEGSKA (reference sequence). The CDR3 extends over 13 amino acids. The CDR3 DNA reads as TGCAGTGCTTCCCGGGACTACCCTCGCGAGCAGTACTTC. Translating gives CSASRDYPREQYF.

This clonotype showed up many times. The V call is TRBV20-1, the J call TRBJ2-7; TRBD1 agrees at 7 bases. With 0 bases clipped from V and 3 bases from J, the junction kept 8 bases outside the gene matches. Germline loops: CDR1 DFQATT, CDR2 SNEGSKA (reference sequence). The CDR3 is 15 residues long. The CDR3 sequence: CSARERTGDNYEQYF. The CDR3 DNA is TGCAGTGCTAGAGAAAGGACAGGAGACAACTACGAGCAGTACTTC.

This clonotype has at least ten counts. V is TRBV6-2 or TRBV6-3 and J is TRBJ2-3; TRBD1 matches at 10 bases. The V gene's germline CDR1 is MNHEY and CDR2 SVGEGT. The CDR3 runs 16 residues. Trimming removed 4 bases from V and 1 base from J; junction bases left unmatched: 5. The chain's CDR3 is CASSSRQGARTDTQYF. CDR3 coding DNA: TGTGCCAGCAGTTCTCGACAGGGGGCCCGCACAGATACGCAGTATTTT.

As concerns this clonotype: A single base separates this from a much larger clone, so it may be a read error. This chain connects TRBV6-6 to TRBJ1-5, with no clear D. CDR3 length equals 16 residues. Germline CDR1 MNHNY, CDR2 SVGAGI (reference sequence). The CDR3 coding sequence is TGTGCCAGCAGAACCCTACTTTTGGGCGCGGATCAGCTCCAGCATTTT. This sequence encodes CASRTLLLGADQLQHF.

This clonotype was picked up many times. This chain connects TRBV19 to TRBJ2-7; the D is unclear. V lost 3 bases to trimming and J lost 3 bases, with 9 bases between them. CDR3 length equals 13 residues. Germline CDR1 and CDR2: LNHDA and SQIVND (reference sequence). CDR3 region: CASSMGSLYEQYF. The DNA of the CDR3 is TGTGCCAGTAGTATGGGTAGCCTCTACGAGCAGTACTTC.

This clonotype occurred a few times. The genes are TRBV10-3 and TRBJ2-7; D may be TRBD2 (6 bases). Germline assignment: CDR1 ENHRY and CDR2 SYGVKD. The CDR3 has 13 amino acids. Trimming took 2 bases from V and 3 from J, leaving 8 bases between them. This CDR3 is CAISEGGGYEQYF. DNA for the CDR3: TGTGCCATCAGTGAGGGGGGAGGCTACGAGCAGTACTTC.

At least ten counts were recorded for this clonotype. The chain has TRBV5-1 and TRBJ2-6, with D perhaps matching TRBD1 (6 bases). This CDR3 has 17 amino acids. The V gene lost 3 bases and the J gene lost 3 bases, with 16 bases spanning the gap. In germline, CDR1 is SGHRS, CDR2 YFSETQ. The CDR3 here is CASSSGQGQSGANVLTF. The CDR3 nucleotides are TGCGCCAGCAGCTCTGGGCAGGGGCAGAGTGGGGCCAACGTCCTGACTTTC.

This clonotype occurred many times. CDR3 residues: CASSLDRGPYNEQFF. CDR3 DNA sequence: TGTGCCAGCAGCTTGGACAGGGGTCCCTACAATGAGCAGTTCTTC. The chain has TRBV6-5 and TRBJ2-1; 9 bases map to TRBD1. The germline gives CDR1 MNHEY, CDR2 SVGAGI. Trimming removed 6 bases from V and 2 bases from J; junction bases left unmatched: 5. The CDR3 covers 15 residues.

This clonotype was observed at least ten times. This rearrangement joins TRBV12-3 or TRBV12-4 to TRBJ2-7; no clear D gene. The CDR3 has 11 residues. The V and J ends lost 3 bases and 4 bases respectively, with 4 bases between them. CDR3 amino acids: CASSFSYEQYF. The CDR3 DNA follows: TGTGCCAGCAGTTTTTCGTACGAGCAGTACTTC.

This clonotype was observed many times. The V and J genes are TRBV12-3 or TRBV12-4 and TRBJ2-7; 7 bases map to TRBD1. This CDR3 has 17 amino acids. Trimming at V came to 1 base and at J to 0 bases, leaving 9 bases not matched to a gene. The CDR3 protein is CASSLGRSGGFSYEQYF. For the CDR3, the DNA is TGTGCCAGCAGTTTAGGGAGGTCAGGGGGTTTCTCCTACGAGCAGTACTTC.

This clonotype was recorded at least ten times. The V gene is TRBV7-9, the J gene TRBJ2-7; D might be TRBD1 or TRBD2, each matching 5 bases. V lost 1 base to trimming and J lost 0 bases, with 10 bases between them. Looked up from germline, CDR1 is SEHNR and CDR2 is FQNEAQ (reference sequence). The CDR3 contains 15 residues. CDR3 in DNA: TGTGCCAGCAGCTTAGTTCCAGGGAGCTCCTACGAGCAGTACTTC. The encoded protein is CASSLVPGSSYEQYF.